Below are 30 T cell receptor beta chains sequenced from a single sample in a study of T-cell reconstitution after alpha-beta-depleted transplantation in children. Library preparation (for TCRbeta) was performed with unique molecular identifiers. TCRdb recomputed calls from the PCR reads with MiXCR, one row per CDR3 protein. The sample includes approximately 490,000 distinct CDR3 sequences, 9.5% to 15% of them seen just once. The sample here was PBMCs from the stem cell graft donor, taken from the stem cell graft. Receptor source: a human donor who donated a stem cell graft to a child with combined immunodeficiency.

This clonotype was detected only a few times. The V gene is TRBV7-2, the J gene TRBJ2-3; no reliable D call. The ends were cut back, 6 bases at V and 2 bases at J, with 9 bases in the middle. Per germline, CDR1 SGHTA and CDR2 FQGNSA. This CDR3 is built from 13 residues. CDR3 sequence: CASRQMVTDTQYF. The CDR3 DNA follows: TGTGCCAGCAGACAAATGGTCACAGATACGCAGTATTTT. The entire variable domain, with the rest obtained from reference TRBV7-2 and TRBJ2-3, is as follows: GAGVSQSPSNKVTEKGKDVELRCDPISGHTALYWYRQSLGQGLEFLIYFQGNSAPDKSGLPSDRFSAERTGGSVSTLTIQRTQQEDSAVYLCASRQMVTDTQYFGPGTRLTVL.

The V gene is TRBV7-9, the J gene TRBJ2-1; 10 bases are a match to TRBD2. The V and J ends lost 8 bases and 1 base, in that order; junction bases with no gene match: 11. Germline V gene sequence: CDR1 SEHNR, CDR2 FQNEAQ (reference sequence). This CDR3 has 17 amino acids. DNA for the CDR3: TGTGCCAGCGGGGGGAGCGGGAGGGCCTATTCCTACAATGAGCAGTTCTTC. Its translation: CASGGSGRAYSYNEQFF.

J is TRBJ1-1 and V is TRBV5-1, with 7 bases identical to TRBD1. The CDR3 has 15 residues. Germline-derived CDR1 and CDR2 are SGHRS and YFSETQ. V trimming: 4 bases; J trimming: 4 bases; junction bases outside the gene matches: 10. This chain's CDR3 is CASSPDRERGTEAFF. CDR3 nucleotides: TGCGCCAGCAGCCCCGACAGGGAACGTGGCACTGAAGCTTTCTTT.

J is TRBJ2-7 and V is TRBV10-3, with TRBD2 as a possible D gene (6 bases). This CDR3 is built from 14 residues. CDR1 ENHRY and CDR2 SYGVKD come from the germline V gene. V was cut by 5 bases and J by 2 bases, with 13 bases left in between. CDR3 residues: CAISLEGSTYEQYF. CDR3 bases: TGTGCCATCAGTCTGGAGGGCTCCACCTACGAGCAGTACTTC.

This clonotype has a handful of counts. V and J are TRBV20-1 and TRBJ1-6; the D gene is possibly TRBD1 (5 bases). The CDR3 length is 13 residues. V dropped 6 bases and J dropped 8 bases, with 14 bases sitting between them. The germline V gene encodes CDR1 DFQATT and CDR2 SNEGSKA (reference sequence). CDR3 DNA sequence: TGCAGTGCCGGAAATACGGGGGATTCACCCCTCCACTTT. It is translated as CSAGNTGDSPLHF.

This sequence joins TRBV12-3 or TRBV12-4 and TRBJ2-5; 15 bases match TRBD2. Trimming at V came to 6 bases and at J to 2 bases, leaving 4 bases not matched to a gene. There are 16 residues in the CDR3. CDR3 DNA sequence: TGTGCCAGCAGCCGGACTAGCGGGGGGGTACAAGAGACCCAGTACTTC. This codes for CASSRTSGGVQETQYF.

The chain recombines TRBV18 with TRBJ2-3, with 9 bases matching TRBD1. The germline V gene has CDR1 KGHSH and CDR2 LQKENI. After removal of 3 bases from V and 6 bases from J, the junction contained 10 bases not matched to a gene. The CDR3 length is 16 residues. In DNA form, the CDR3 reads TGTGCCAGCTCACCCATGGACAGGGGATATGAGGATACGCAGTATTTT. This sequence encodes CASSPMDRGYEDTQYF. Filled out from reference TRBV18 and TRBJ2-3, the complete variable domain reads NAGVMQNPRHLVRRRGQEARLRCSPMKGHSHVYWYRQLPEEGLKFMVYLQKENIIDESGMPKERFSAEFPKEGPSILRIQQVVRGDSAAYFCASSPMDRGYEDTQYFGPGTRLTVL.

This clonotype was observed many times. V is TRBV7-2 and J is TRBJ2-1, with 9 positions matching TRBD1. V trimming: 4 bases; J trimming: 7 bases; junction bases outside the gene matches: 8. Germline V gene sequence: CDR1 SGHTA, CDR2 FQGNSA. This CDR3 is 15 amino acids long. CDR3 loop: CASSSTGGFRNEQFF. CDR3 nucleotide sequence: TGTGCCAGCAGCTCGACAGGGGGATTTAGGAATGAGCAGTTCTTC.

This CDR3 reads CASSYSTGTGKETQYF. The CDR3 DNA reads as TGTGCCAGCAGTTACTCCACCGGGACAGGGAAGGAGACCCAGTACTTC. This rearrangement joins TRBV6-5 to TRBJ2-5, with TRBD1 identical over 9 bases. Unmatched junction bases numbered 7, after V lost 0 bases and J lost 5 bases. Germline CDR1 is MNHEY and CDR2 is SVGAGI. CDR3 length equals 16 residues.

The V gene is TRBV14, the J gene TRBJ2-7, with 7 bases identical to TRBD2. With V trimmed by 3 bases and J by 1 base, 6 bases remained unmatched. This CDR3 spans 15 amino acids. CDR1 SGHDN and CDR2 FVKESK come from the germline V gene. The CDR3 here is CASSQSGTGSYEQYF. The CDR3 bases are TGTGCCAGCAGCCAGAGCGGGACTGGTTCCTACGAGCAGTACTTC.

The chain carries TRBV19 and TRBJ1-2; D is undetermined. The length of the CDR3 is 13 residues. CDR1 and CDR2 from the germline V gene are LNHDA and SQIVND (reference sequence). Trimming took off 3 bases at V and 7 bases at J, with 12 bases between the two ends. CDR3 region: CASSIGDWGGYTF. CDR3 coding DNA: TGTGCCAGTAGTATCGGAGATTGGGGTGGCTACACCTTC.

This clonotype occurred many times. This chain uses TRBV5-1 with TRBJ2-2; TRBD1 aligns across 8 bases. Germline V CDR1 and CDR2: SGHRS, YFSETQ. With 4 bases clipped from V and 6 bases from J, the junction kept 5 bases outside the gene matches. CDR3 length: 14 residues. CDR3 coding DNA: TGCGCCAGCAGCGAAAGGGGACAGGCCGGGGAGCTGTTTTTT. Translating gives CASSERGQAGELFF. Full variable domain (missing parts from reference TRBV5-1 and TRBJ2-2): KAGVTQTPRYLIKTRGQQVTLSCSPISGHRSVSWYQQTPGQGLQFLFEYFSETQRNKGNFPGRFSGRQFSNSRSEMNVSTLELGDSALYLCASSERGQAGELFFGEGSRLTVL.

The chain has TRBV29-1 and TRBJ2-3, with 7 nucleotides matching TRBD2. The CDR3 is 16 residues long. V shed 2 bases and J 0 bases; nucleotides not matched to a gene: 8. In germline, CDR1 is SQVTM, CDR2 ANQGSEA. The CDR3 here is CSVERLAGESTDTQYF. The CDR3 nucleotides read TGCAGCGTTGAAAGGTTGGCGGGAGAGAGCACAGATACGCAGTATTTT.

The chain employs TRBV4-2 and TRBJ1-5; D perhaps matches TRBD1 (5 bases). V lost 1 base and J lost 4, with 14 bases in between. The CDR3 contains 16 residues. CDR1 is LGHNA and CDR2 is YNFKEQ in the germline V gene. DNA of the CDR3: TGTGCCAGCAGCCAAGTCGGCGAGGGGCGAAATCAGCCCCAGCATTTT. This codes for CASSQVGEGRNQPQHF.

The genes are TRBV10-3 and TRBJ2-1; D is perhaps TRBD1 or TRBD2 (5 bases each). Germline V gene data show CDR1 as ENHRY and CDR2 as SYGVKD. The CDR3 contains 15 residues. V gave up 6 bases and J gave up 9 bases, with 21 bases separating them. The CDR3 protein is CAISIQGGGYPEQFF. The CDR3 coding sequence is TGTGCCATCAGCATTCAGGGTGGGGGTTATCCTGAGCAGTTCTTC.

In its sample, this clonotype was seen many times. The V gene is TRBV7-9, the J gene TRBJ1-2; D call uncertain. Germline-derived CDR1 and CDR2 are SEHNR and FQNEAQ (reference sequence). Trimming stripped 0 bases from V and 7 bases from J, with 6 bases between. The CDR3 sequence is 12 residues long. The CDR3 loop is CASSLADPGYTF. The CDR3 DNA follows: TGTGCCAGCAGCTTAGCGGATCCTGGCTACACCTTC.

The chain couples TRBV29-1 to TRBJ2-3; 9 bases agree with TRBD2. Germline V gives CDR1 SQVTM, CDR2 ANQGSEA. This CDR3 has 14 amino acids. V lost 5 bases to trimming and J lost 2 bases; unmatched junction nucleotides: 5. CDR3 nucleotide sequence: TGCAGCGTTTTCGGGACTAGCATCACAGATACGCAGTATTTT. Its translation: CSVFGTSITDTQYF.

Only a few counts were recorded for this clonotype. The chain is built from TRBV4-2 and TRBJ2-1, with 9 nucleotides matching TRBD1. The CDR3 contains 19 residues. Germline CDR1 is LGHNA and CDR2 is YNFKEQ. Germline trimming cut 2 bases from V and 3 bases from J; bases unmatched to any gene: 14. CDR3 protein: CASSQTGQGVFSGYNEQFF. The CDR3 DNA is TGTGCCAGCAGCCAAACGGGACAGGGAGTTTTTTCCGGCTACAATGAGCAGTTCTTC.

V usage is TRBV5-1 and J usage is TRBJ2-7; TRBD1 might be the D (6 bases). CDR3 size: 15 residues. Trimming removed 0 bases from V and 3 bases from J, with 13 bases in between. CDR1 SGHRS and CDR2 YFSETQ come from the germline V gene. The CDR3 sequence is CASSLGFAGVYEQYF. In nucleotides, the CDR3 is TGCGCCAGCAGCTTGGGATTCGCAGGGGTCTACGAGCAGTACTTC.

This clonotype was detected a few times. The genes are TRBV4-1 and TRBJ2-7; D is ambiguous. The germline CDR1 and CDR2 sequences are MGHRA and YSYEKL. Trimming cost V 1 base and J 2 bases, with 9 bases left between them. The CDR3 sequence is 14 residues long. The CDR3 region is CASSQGYGTYEQYF. For the CDR3, the DNA is TGCGCCAGCAGCCAAGGATACGGCACCTACGAGCAGTACTTC.

In its sample, this clonotype was seen many times. The chain links TRBV4-1 to TRBJ1-4, with D unresolved. This CDR3 is 15 amino acids long. Per germline, CDR1 MGHRA and CDR2 YSYEKL. V was shortened by 0 bases and J by 7 bases, with 12 bases between the two germline ends. CDR3 nucleotide sequence: TGCGCCAGCAGCCAAGATGACGGTTATGGTGAAAAACTGTTTTTT. This encodes CASSQDDGYGEKLFF.

Ten or more counts support this clonotype. The V call is TRBV20-1, the J call TRBJ2-1; the D call may be TRBD1 or TRBD2 (5 bases each). V lost 5 bases and J lost 10, with 12 bases in between. The CDR3 sequence is 11 residues long. Per the germline V gene, CDR1 is DFQATT and CDR2 is SNEGSKA (reference sequence). The CDR3 sequence: CSAGTPREQFF. In nucleotides, the CDR3 is TGCAGTGCTGGGACGCCCAGGGAGCAGTTCTTC.

This chain links TRBV4-3 with TRBJ2-7, with 8 bases lining up with TRBD1. Germline loops: CDR1 LGHNA, CDR2 YSLEER. V was clipped by 3 bases and J by 2 bases; unmatched bases: 6. CDR3 length: 15 amino acids. DNA for the CDR3: TGCGCCAGCAGCCAGACGACAGGGGCCGCCTACGAGCAGTACTTC. Its protein is CASSQTTGAAYEQYF.

The chain uses TRBV20-1 and TRBJ2-1, with 7 nucleotides matching TRBD2. CDR3 size: 14 residues. CDR1 and CDR2 from the germline V gene are DFQATT and SNEGSKA (reference sequence). V was clipped by 1 base and J by 3 bases; unmatched bases: 3. CDR3 in DNA: TGCAGTGCTAGAGCTCAGCGGGGCTACAATGAGCAGTTCTTC. Protein: CSARAQRGYNEQFF.

This clonotype was recorded a few times. V gene TRBV5-6 combines with J gene TRBJ2-1; 14 nucleotides line up with TRBD2. J lost 4 bases, V lost 2 bases, and 5 bases had no gene match. Germline-derived CDR1 and CDR2 are SGHDT and YYEEEE. The CDR3 runs to 17 residues. The CDR3 DNA reads as TGTGCCAGCAGCTTCGGACTAGCGGGAGGACGGTACAATGAGCAGTTCTTC. It specifies CASSFGLAGGRYNEQFF.

This clonotype was seen a few times. The chain recombines TRBV7-2 with TRBJ2-3; D uncertain. Trimming cost V 5 bases and J 3 bases, with 12 bases left between them. Germline V gives CDR1 SGHTA, CDR2 FQGNSA. The CDR3 sequence is 14 residues long. CDR3 DNA sequence: TGTGCCAGCAGCGTTTTAGTTCTGACAGATACGCAGTATTTT. It specifies CASSVLVLTDTQYF.

The chain recombines TRBV5-1 with TRBJ1-5; D is uncertain. Germline loops: CDR1 SGHRS, CDR2 YFSETQ. V lost 1 base, J lost 6 bases, and 8 bases lay in between. This CDR3 has 13 amino acids. Here the CDR3 reads CASSLFVGQPQHF. The CDR3 nucleotides are TGCGCCAGCAGCTTGTTCGTGGGTCAGCCCCAGCATTTT.

This clonotype was counted at least ten times. V usage is TRBV7-3 and J usage is TRBJ1-1; D gene uncertain. This CDR3 region has 14 residues. The germline V and J ends were trimmed by 1 base and 2 bases, with 8 bases remaining between them. Germline loops: CDR1 SGHTA, CDR2 FQGTGA. Written as DNA, the CDR3 is TGTGCCAGCAGCTTAAGACCCCAAAACACTGAAGCTTTCTTT. Its protein product is CASSLRPQNTEAFF.

This sequence joins TRBV21-1 and TRBJ2-2; TRBD1 is the table's D call and was not checked against the DNA. TRBV21-1 is described as a pseudogene. The CDR3 is 16 residues long. The CDR3 loop is CASSKVIGGNTGELFF. In DNA form, the CDR3 reads TGTGCCAGCAGCAAAGTTATCGGGGGGAACACCGGGGAGCTGTTTTTT.

Of note for this clonotype: The junction does not match germline at one end; this may be a read error. The chain is built from TRBV6-1 and TRBJ2-7; 11 positions agree with TRBD2. Germline V gene sequence: CDR1 MNHNS, CDR2 SASEGT. CDR3 size: 14 residues. DNA for the CDR3: TGTGCCAGCAGTACCCTACTAGCGGGGGACGAACAGTACTTC. This encodes CASSTLLAGDEQYF.